A single T cell receptor (delta chain) is shown here with its context. This likely stems from a read error, as it lies one base from a far larger clone. Bulk repertoires came from Vgamma9/Vdelta2+ or Vdelta2-negative gammadelta T cells flow-sorted from PBMC. The entry originates in a study of γδ T cells in repeated Plasmodium falciparum infection. At the level of the study: Sampling occurred at baseline, pre-infection for selected infections, and 21 days post-infection.

Trimming stripped 7 bases from V and 0 bases from J, with 11 bases between. The CDR3 is 13 residues long. Germline V lookup: CDR1 GEAIGNYY, CDR2 EKD. TCRdb called clones anew from the multiplex PCR reads with CATT. The data contain 75,000 to 95,000 delta-chain clones, roughly 0.98% of them singletons. Sequencing input: gamma-delta T cells from blood. This TCR was sampled from a pool of human donors (malaria-infected and uninfected, not separated). This chain connects TRDV2 to TRDJ1; no reliable D call. TCRdb gives no J gene; it was assigned here by matching the DNA to germline. CDR3 sequence: CACDLGDTDKLIF. The CDR3 coding sequence is TGTGCCTGCGACTTAGGGGACACCGATAAACTCATCTTT.